These T cell receptor beta chains were read from a single sample in a study of T cell responses to AZD1222 COVID-19 vaccine. TCRdb keeps only in-frame clones here, not all; method: immunoSEQ multiplex PCR. The sample holds 60,000 to 90,000 clones; around three quarters are singletons and the top ten take about 26%. Sequencing was performed on peripheral blood, taken 28 days after the second dose of the MenACWY control vaccine. Source of these receptors: an adult who received the MenACWY meningococcal vaccine as a control. Both conserved end residues are part of each CDR3. The D gene is left open where the match is weak. Expanded clones get a size class; other rows say once, few or many, or leave the size out.

d_gene	v_gene	abundance	j_gene	CDR3nt	CDR3aa
-	TRBV12-3/TRBV12-4	-	TRBJ2-7	TGTGCCAGCAGTAAACAGGTCGCCGAGCAGTACTTC	CASSKQVAEQYF
TRBD1	TRBV28	-	TRBJ1-2	TGTGCCAGCAGGGCCGGACAGGTCCTCTATGGCTACACCTTC	CASRAGQVLYGYTF
-	TRBV9	-	TRBJ1-1	TGTGCCAGCAGCGTCAATCCCAACACTGAAGCTTTCTTT	CASSVNPNTEAFF
TRBD1	TRBV9	few	TRBJ1-6	TGTGCCAGCAGCTCAGAGGGACAGGGATCGGGCTCCTATAATTCACCCCTCCACTTT	CASSSEGQGSGSYNSPLHF
-	TRBV18	few	TRBJ1-1	TGTGCCAGCACCTCGCAGATGAACACTGAAGCTTTCTTT	CASTSQMNTEAFF
-	TRBV29-1	-	TRBJ2-4	TGCAGCGTCGAGGAGGGGGCCAAAAACATTCAGTACTTC	CSVEEGAKNIQYF
-	TRBV7-2	-	TRBJ2-5	TGTGCCAGCAGCAGTAGGGGGGGCCGAGAGACCCAGTACTTC	CASSSRGGRETQYF
-	TRBV2	-	TRBJ2-5	TGTGCCAGCAGTGACAGGAGAATCCAAGAGACCCAGTACTTC	CASSDRRIQETQYF
-	TRBV30	-	TRBJ1-3	TGTGCCTGGAGTTCCTCCTTCGACAGCTACTCTGGAAACACCATATATTTT	CAWSSSFDSYSGNTIYF
-	TRBV18	once	TRBJ2-1	TGTGCCAGCTCCTTCGACATGGCCTCCTACAATGAGCAGTTCTTC	CASSFDMASYNEQFF
-	TRBV5-4	-	TRBJ1-1	TGTGCCAGCGGCCTGGGCACTGAAGCTTTCTTT	CASGLGTEAFF
-	TRBV30	-	TRBJ1-1	TGTGCCTGCCAGGGGACTGAAGCTTTCTTT	CACQGTEAFF
TRBD1	TRBV30	-	TRBJ1-5	TGTGCCTGGAGTAGAGGACAGGGGGGCGGTCAGCCCCAGCATTTT	CAWSRGQGGGQPQHF
TRBD2	TRBV5-5	-	TRBJ2-7	TGTGCCAGCAGCTTGGGTGTCGGGGGGAGCTCCTACGAGCAGTACTTC	CASSLGVGGSSYEQYF
-	TRBV3-1/TRBV3-2	once	TRBJ1-3	TGTGCCAGCAGCCTAGGGCCTCGCTCTGGAAACACCATATATTTT	CASSLGPRSGNTIYF
-	TRBV5-4	-	TRBJ1-2	TGTGCCAGCAGCTTGGGTTCCGGGGGGCGGCCAACTGGCTACACCTTC	CASSLGSGGRPTGYTF
-	TRBV5-1	-	TRBJ2-5	TGCGCCAGCAGCCACCGGGGCGGGATGGAGACCCAGTACTTC	CASSHRGGMETQYF
-	TRBV5-1	-	TRBJ1-2	TGCGCCAGCAGCTTGAAAGGCGACGGATATGGCTACACCTTC	CASSLKGDGYGYTF
-	TRBV29-1	-	TRBJ1-1	TGCAGCGTCGGTGGGGCTGAAGCTTTCTTT	CSVGGAEAFF
-	TRBV3-1/TRBV3-2	-	TRBJ2-3	TGTGCCAGCAGCCAAAGGGGTTCAGATACGCAGTATTTT	CASSQRGSDTQYF